These 3 T cell receptor beta chains were all obtained from the same sample, sequenced in a study of cytomegalovirus exposure and HLA in healthy donors. PCR used 60 Vbeta primers and 13 Jbeta primers. Sequencing used immunoSEQ multiplex PCR; TCRdb keeps in-frame clones, though not all of them. Found here are around 140,000 clones; the top ten clones hold less than 2%. Input material: PBMCs. The source is a middle-aged woman in good health and CMV-seronegative.

The V and J genes are TRBV11-2 and TRBJ1-4; unclear D gene. The CDR3 consists of 14 residues. Trimming removed 2 bases from V and 7 bases from J, with 11 bases in between. Germline CDR1 is SGHAT and CDR2 is FQNNGV. CDR3 DNA: TGTGCCAGCAGCTTACAGAGGAGGAGTGAAAAACTGTTTTTT. It encodes CASSLQRRSEKLFF.

A note on this clone: At one end the junction does not follow the germline gene, possibly because of a read error. The same CDR3 also results from other DNA sequences found in this sample. This sequence joins TRBV5-3 and TRBJ1-5; D ambiguous. TRBV5-3 belongs to the ORF category, with a function that is uncertain. This CDR3 contains 11 residues. The CDR3 reads CARSLGRPQHF. The CDR3 DNA reads TGTGCCAGAAGCTTGGGCAGGCCCCAGCACTTT.

The chain carries TRBV4-3 and TRBJ2-7; the D gene is possibly TRBD1 (6 bases). Deletions cut 6 bases from V and 6 bases from J, with 21 bases between. The germline CDR1 and CDR2 sequences are LGHNA and YSLEER. The CDR3 runs to 15 residues. The chain's CDR3 is CASSPGDTSLGEQYV. Here the CDR3 DNA reads TGCGCCAGCAGTCCCGGGGACACCTCTTTGGGCGAGCAGTACGTC.